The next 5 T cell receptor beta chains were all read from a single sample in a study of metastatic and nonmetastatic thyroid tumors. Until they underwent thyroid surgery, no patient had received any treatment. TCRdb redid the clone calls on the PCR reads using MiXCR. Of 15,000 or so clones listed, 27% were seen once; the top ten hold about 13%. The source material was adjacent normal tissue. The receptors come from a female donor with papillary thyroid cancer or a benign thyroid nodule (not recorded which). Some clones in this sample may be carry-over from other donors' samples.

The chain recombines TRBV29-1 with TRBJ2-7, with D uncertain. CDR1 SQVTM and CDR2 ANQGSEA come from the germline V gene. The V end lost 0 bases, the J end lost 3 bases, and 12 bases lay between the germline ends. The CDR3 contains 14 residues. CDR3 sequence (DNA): TGCAGCGTTGAAGAGAACGACCCACACTACGAGCAGTACTTC. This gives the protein CSVEENDPHYEQYF.

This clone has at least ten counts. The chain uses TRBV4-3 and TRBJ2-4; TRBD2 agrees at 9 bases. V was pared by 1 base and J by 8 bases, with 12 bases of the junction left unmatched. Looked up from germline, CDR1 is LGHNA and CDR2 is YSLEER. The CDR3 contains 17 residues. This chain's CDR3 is CASSQAGAGGLGDIQYF. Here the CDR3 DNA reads TGCGCCAGCAGCCAAGCCGGAGCGGGGGGCCTGGGGGACATTCAGTACTTC.

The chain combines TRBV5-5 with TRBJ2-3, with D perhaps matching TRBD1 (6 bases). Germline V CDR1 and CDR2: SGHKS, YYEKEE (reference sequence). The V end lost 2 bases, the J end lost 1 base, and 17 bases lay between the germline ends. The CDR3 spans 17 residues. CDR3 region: CASSFASVQGRTDTQYF. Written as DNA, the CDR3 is TGTGCCAGCAGCTTTGCATCCGTTCAGGGGCGCACAGATACGCAGTATTTT.

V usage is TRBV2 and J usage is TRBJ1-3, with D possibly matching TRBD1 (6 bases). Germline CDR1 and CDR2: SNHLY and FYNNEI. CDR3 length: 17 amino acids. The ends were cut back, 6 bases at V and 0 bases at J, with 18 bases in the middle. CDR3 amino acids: CASRDRRGASSGNTIYF. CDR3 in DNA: TGTGCCAGCAGGGACCGTCGGGGGGCGAGCTCTGGAAACACCATATATTTT.

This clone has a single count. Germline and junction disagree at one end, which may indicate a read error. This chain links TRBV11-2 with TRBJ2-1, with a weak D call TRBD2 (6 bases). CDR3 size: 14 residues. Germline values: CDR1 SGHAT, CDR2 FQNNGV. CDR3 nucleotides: TGTGCCAGCGGGGATGAATGGAGGGCCAATGGGCAGTTCTTC. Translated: CASGDEWRANGQFF.